The rows below give T cell receptor beta chains drawn from one sample of a study of shared clonotypes between healthy human individuals. Measured with immunoSEQ multiplex PCR; TCRdb has only the in-frame clones, and not every one. The sample lists approximately 2.3 million clones; roughly 93% were seen once. The specimen sequenced was naive CD4+ T cells from PBMCs. The receptors originated from a man between 18 and 29 years old in good health. Some clones in this sample may be carry-over from other donors' samples. CDR3s include the opening cysteine and the closing phenylalanine or tryptophan. The D gene is left open where the match is weak. Clone size, where shown, is once, few, many, or a class for clones that have expanded.

d_gene,abundance,j_gene,v_gene,CDR3aa,CDR3nt
TRBD2,.,TRBJ2-7,TRBV27,CASSSPGAGGPNEQYF,TGTGCCAGCAGTTCCCCCGGAGCGGGAGGCCCTAACGAGCAGTACTTC
.,.,TRBJ1-2,TRBV2,CASNRDSSNYGYTF,TGTGCCAGCAATAGGGACTCCTCTAACTATGGCTACACCTTC
TRBD1,.,TRBJ1-2,TRBV12-5,CASGPPSGQFLRGYTF,TGTGCTAGTGGGCCACCCTCGGGACAGTTTCTCCGTGGCTACACCTTC
TRBD1,.,TRBJ2-2,TRBV6-1,CASTQGAAGELFF,TGTGCCAGCACACAGGGGGCTGCCGGGGAGCTGTTTTTT
.,once,TRBJ2-6,TRBV6-5,CASRGAYSGANVLTF,TGTGCAAGTAGGGGCGCCTACTCTGGGGCCAACGTCCTGACTTTC
.,.,TRBJ2-1,TRBV7-9,CASSLSLFNEQFF,TGTGCCAGCAGCTTAAGCCTTTTTAATGAGCAGTTCTTC
TRBD1,.,TRBJ2-7,TRBV11-2,CASSSGAGQGASVQYF,TGTGCCAGCAGCTCGGGGGCGGGACAGGGGGCCAGCGTGCAGTACTTC
.,once,TRBJ2-7,TRBV4-1,CASSQDWSSYEQYF,TGCGCCAGCAGCCAGGACTGGAGCTCCTACGAGCAGTACTTC
TRBD1,.,TRBJ2-7,TRBV10-3,CAIRGTGQGHFEQYF,TGTGCCATCAGGGGGACGGGACAGGGGCACTTCGAGCAGTACTTC
.,once,TRBJ2-3,TRBV28,CASSLWGAGKGSTGADTQYF,TGTGCCAGCAGTTTATGGGGGGCGGGAAAGGGGAGTACAGGTGCAGATACGCAGTATTTT
.,.,TRBJ2-7,TRBV7-3,CASSLTPKGVYEQYF,TGTGCCAGCAGCTTAACCCCTAAAGGAGTCTACGAGCAGTACTTC
TRBD1,.,TRBJ1-1,TRBV6-5,CASRTTDRENTEAFF,TGTGCCAGCAGAACTACCGACAGGGAGAACACTGAAGCTTTCTTT
.,few,TRBJ1-1,TRBV4-2,CASSQEAIGTEAFF,TGTGCCAGCAGCCAAGAGGCGATCGGCACTGAAGCTTTCTTT
.,.,TRBJ2-7,TRBV5-4,CASSLFPGTITNEQYF,TGTGCCAGCAGCTTATTTCCCGGGACCATAACGAACGAGCAGTACTTC
TRBD2,.,TRBJ2-7,TRBV5-1,CASSRGLAGPYEQYF,TGCGCCAGCAGCCGCGGACTAGCGGGCCCCTACGAGCAGTACTTC
TRBD1,.,TRBJ2-2,TRBV5-1,CASSSGQVETGELFF,TGCGCCAGCAGCTCGGGACAGGTGGAAACCGGGGAGCTGTTTTTT
TRBD1,.,TRBJ2-4,TRBV19,CASSIGGGAGNIQYF,TGTGCCAGTAGTATAGGAGGGGGCGCAGGGAACATTCAGTACTTC
TRBD2,.,TRBJ2-3,TRBV5-6,CASRPSGTSGDTQYF,TGTGCCAGCAGACCCTCAGGGACTAGCGGGGATACGCAGTATTTT
TRBD1,.,TRBJ2-7,TRBV27,CASSPIDRGRAYEQYF,TGTGCCAGCAGTCCAATCGACAGGGGAAGGGCCTACGAGCAGTACTTC
.,.,TRBJ2-7,TRBV29-1,CSVVGGIRNPYEQYF,TGCAGCGTTGTTGGGGGTATTCGGAATCCCTACGAGCAGTACTTC
.,.,TRBJ2-7,TRBV28,CASSLRAYLYEQYF,TGTGCCAGCAGTTTACGGGCCTACCTCTACGAGCAGTACTTC
TRBD2,once,TRBJ2-7,TRBV28,CASSLAGGPNEQYF,TGTGCCAGCAGTCTAGCGGGAGGGCCAAACGAGCAGTACTTC
.,.,TRBJ1-2,TRBV5-1,CASSLEVGQGACTF,.
TRBD2,.,TRBJ2-3,TRBV2,CASKYQSRLAGGADTQYF,TGTGCCAGCAAGTACCAGTCGAGACTAGCGGGAGGCGCAGATACGCAGTATTTT
.,once,TRBJ1-1,TRBV14,CASSRRGGATEAFF,TGTGCCAGCAGCCGGAGGGGCGGGGCCACTGAAGCTTTCTTT
.,once,TRBJ2-1,TRBV7-2,CASSLGLASNEQFF,TGTGCCAGCAGCTTAGGGTTAGCCTCCAATGAGCAGTTCTTC